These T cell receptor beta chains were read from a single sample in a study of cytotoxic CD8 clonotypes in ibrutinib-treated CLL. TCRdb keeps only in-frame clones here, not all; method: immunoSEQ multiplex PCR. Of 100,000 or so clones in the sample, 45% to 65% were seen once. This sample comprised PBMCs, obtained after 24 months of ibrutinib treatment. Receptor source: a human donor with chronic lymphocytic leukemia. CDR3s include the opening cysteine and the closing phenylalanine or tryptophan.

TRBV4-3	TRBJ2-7	CASSQEGLAGGRSYEQYF
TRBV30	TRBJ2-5	CAWSWASGGGETQYF
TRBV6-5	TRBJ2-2	CASSSSGELFF
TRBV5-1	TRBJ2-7	CASSLAGLRSYEQYF
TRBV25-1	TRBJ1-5	CASREAGNQPQHF
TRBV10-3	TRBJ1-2	CAISESPGSHYGYTF
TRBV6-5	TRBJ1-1	CASSYREGMNTEAFF
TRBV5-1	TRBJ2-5	CASSLGSGTIQETQYF
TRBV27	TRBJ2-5	CASRPRQGAVQETQYF
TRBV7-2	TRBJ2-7	CASSLVSPGYEQYF
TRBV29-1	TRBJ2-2	CSVSSHSNTGELFF
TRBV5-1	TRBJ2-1	CASSGRDRANEQFF
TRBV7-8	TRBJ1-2	CASSPRRGLVGYTF
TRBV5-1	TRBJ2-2	CASSLDRAGTGELFF
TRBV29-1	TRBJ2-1	CSVGQGGFGNEQFF
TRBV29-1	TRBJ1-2	CSLSRQGSGYTF
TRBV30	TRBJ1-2	CAWSPPTVHGYTF
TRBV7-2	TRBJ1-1	CASSSRQGGTEAFF
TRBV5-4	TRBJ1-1	CASSLGGTGYTEAFF
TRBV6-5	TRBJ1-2	CASSQGNDYGYTF
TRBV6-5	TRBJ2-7	CASSYYQGPYEQYF
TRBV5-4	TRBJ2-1	CASSRGGGANNEQFF
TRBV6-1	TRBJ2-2	CASSDGARVGELFF
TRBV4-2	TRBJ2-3	CASSQAGKGAGGTDTQYF
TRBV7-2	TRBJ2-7	CASSWTSGGAYEQYF
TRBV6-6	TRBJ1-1	CASSLMGDTEAFF
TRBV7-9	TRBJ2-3	CASSPVGGAFRDTQYF
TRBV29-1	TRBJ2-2	CSVTRGPGELFF
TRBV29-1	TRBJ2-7	CSVGLGGGYEQYF
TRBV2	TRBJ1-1	CASSVRAEAFF
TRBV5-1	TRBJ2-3	CASRRGLAGEQDTQYF
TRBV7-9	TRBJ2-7	CASSLGGVPSYEQYF
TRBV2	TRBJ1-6	CASSIQGDNSPLHF
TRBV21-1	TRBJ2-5	CASSKAALNGAQPETQYF
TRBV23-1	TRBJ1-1	CASKLRDRETEAFF
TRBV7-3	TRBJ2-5	CASSSGTGTGETQYF
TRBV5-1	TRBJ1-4	CASSAWDLNEKLFF
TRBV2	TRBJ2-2	CASSERLNTGELFF
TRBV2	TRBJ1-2	CASSEGPGLCPF
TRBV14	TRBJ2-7	CASSSQDYPYEQYF
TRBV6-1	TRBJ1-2	CASSPTGGKNYGYTF
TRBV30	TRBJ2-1	CAWRTSGGLEQFF
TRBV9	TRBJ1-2	CASSVALAEGYTF
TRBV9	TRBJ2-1	CASSVATDSYNEQFF
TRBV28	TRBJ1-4	CASSSWGLSEKLFF
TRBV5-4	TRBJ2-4	CASSLVGTPSLAKNIQYF
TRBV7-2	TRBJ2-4	CASSTKLAGVNIQYF
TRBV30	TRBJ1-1	CAWNGQGYVNTEAFF
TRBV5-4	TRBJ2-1	CASKYSNNEQFF
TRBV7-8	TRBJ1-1	CASSYTGQGSTEAFF
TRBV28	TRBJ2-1	CATKGVGGGRNEQFF
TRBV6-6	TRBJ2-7	CASTIRGSLYEQYF
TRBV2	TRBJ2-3	CASLPHRGQDTQYF
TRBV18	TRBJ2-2	CASSPPSRTGELFF
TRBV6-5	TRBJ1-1	CASSSHTEAFF
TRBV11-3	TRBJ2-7	CASSLEEYGQYF
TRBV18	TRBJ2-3	CASSPPGQGIADTQYF
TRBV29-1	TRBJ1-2	CSVLESYGYTF
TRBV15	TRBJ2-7	CATSRGTDEQYF
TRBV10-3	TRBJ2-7	CAISGGAASNEQYF